This entry features one T cell receptor (beta chain) sequence. This entry belongs to a study of T cells after somatic rescue of genetic block. The CDR3 runs to 13 residues. V shed 6 bases and J shed 0 bases, with 9 bases lying between them. Profiling relied on immunoSEQ multiplex PCR, and the TCRdb table lists in-frame clones only, not all of them. The table shows some 700 clones, with around 40% occurring only once. The chain links TRBV6-7 to TRBJ2-7; D call uncertain. TRBV6-7 is placed among ORFs of uncertain function. The TCR comes from a girl less than two years old. Sample: peripheral blood mononuclear cells (PBMCs). The CDR3 DNA is TGTGCCAGCAGCCGGTTCGTCTCCTACGAGCAGTACTTC. Encoded protein: CASSRFVSYEQYF.